The clone carrying this T cell receptor (beta chain) has only one observation. Clones were read by immunoSEQ multiplex PCR, and TCRdb kept only the in-frame ones, dropping some. This sample yields 89,000 or so clones, of which 82% are seen a single time; roughly 3.5% belongs to the top ten. This CDR3 spans 15 amino acids. With 6 bases clipped from V and 4 bases from J, the junction kept 6 bases outside the gene matches. Germline CDR1 and CDR2: MNHNY and SVGAGI (reference sequence). The data belong to a study of radiotherapy plus CTLA-4 blockade in lung cancer. The V call is TRBV6-6, the J call TRBJ2-6; 7 bases fit TRBD1. The sequenced sample was peripheral blood, obtained from a patient treated with radiotherapy plus ipilimumab. This sequence originates from a human donor with non-small cell lung cancer who had a partial response to radiotherapy plus ipilimumab. The CDR3 bases are TGTGCCAGCAGGGCGACAGGGTCCGGGGCCAACGTCCTGACTTTC. Protein sequence: CASRATGSGANVLTF.